The sequence of this T cell receptor beta chain was determined in a study of cytomegalovirus exposure and HLA in healthy donors (dated by TCRdb to between 2016 and 2019). Study-wide context: An earlier analysis of about 530 of the donors reported 250 to 300 Gb of sequence data and about 120 million unique TCR beta sequences obtained from approximately 180 million T cells. About 300 gigabases of sequencing data and 70 million to 85 million unique TCR sequences were included in an early release covering several hundred HLA-typed donors. Of the approximately 400 genotyped donors, approximately 82% fell in the genetic ancestry cluster associated with self-reported Caucasian donors. The aim of the study was to test whether cataloging public T cell receptors could identify signatures of past pathogen exposure. The study profiled the T cell repertoires of 500 to 800 subjects by immunosequencing and related them to cytomegalovirus serostatus. Besides the first cohort of around 700 subjects, a separate validation cohort made up of over 100 different subjects was used. High-throughput TCR immunosequencing, statistical association of individual TCRs with disease status, and machine learning were combined to predict cytomegalovirus infection status. In a later analysis, previously published TCR beta repertoires from 500 to 750 donors were re-analyzed and high-resolution HLA genotyping was added so that TCR occurrence patterns could be studied. Rather than using new phenotypic data, the later analysis identified candidate immune exposures from TCR beta sequences and from how often those sequences occurred across donors. To decide whether each TCR beta V gene segment behaved as functional or pseudogenic, an earlier analysis of some 580 of the donors relied on high-throughput TCR beta sequencing. Donor age, sex, ethnicity and CMV serostatus were compiled alongside the repertoire data. In a later genetic analysis, genome-wide SNP genotypes for about 55% of the 666 donors were used, and that subset was treated as a discovery cohort. Every repertoire in the discovery cohort had been generated on one and the same sequencing platform. Class I and class II HLA loci were covered by the typing at four-digit resolution. Typing coverage varied by locus: roughly 629-630 donors for A, B, C, DRB1 and DQB1; 522 for DQA1; more than 600 for DPA1; roughly 450 for DPB1. Because of strong linkage in the cohort, roughly five DR-DQ haplotypes were treated as single units for association and clustering. Among 300 to 450 genotyped donors of the cohort, an average of approximately 240,000 unique TCR beta nucleotide sequences were sequenced per donor, around 18% of them non-productive. Overall study results and their limits: Correlated functional status among segregating V segments might reflect linkage disequilibrium, but an unknown experimental factor could not be ruled out. At a false discovery rate of 0.05, a later analysis linked under 20,000 TCR beta sequences to specific HLA alleles. A further reported finding was that TCR beta sequences accurately predicted the HLA-A and HLA-B alleles for most subjects in the first cohort. A later analysis found that HLA-associated TCR beta chains were more clonally expanded and had lower generation probabilities than equally common non-associated chains. In the study, some 180 TCR beta chains were listed as associated with cytomegalovirus. A cluster of highly shared sequence variants was judged likely to represent a technical artifact of the sequencing pipeline. A later genetic analysis reported fewer N-insertions in productive TCRs among donors in an Asian-associated ancestry cluster than the approximately 670-donor mean. Three of the identified cytomegalovirus-associated TCR beta chains were confirmed in vitro to be specific for cytomegalovirus antigens. Strong co-occurrence of HLA alleles, especially DR and DQ, made assigning TCR associations to individual alleles difficult. Cytomegalovirus status was reported to be diagnosed by the classifier with high specificity and sensitivity in both the original and validation cohorts. The authors suggested that the approach could potentially be extended to other disease states and immunological phenotypes. About 17 rarely observed V segments, including chromosome 9 orphons, were excluded from the earlier analysis of just under 600 of the donors because counts were too low. While some public TCRs were present in many individuals, most TCR sequences turned up only very rarely across donors. In an earlier analysis of 587 of the donors, most TCR beta V segments appeared in productive rearrangements about 90% or about 30% of the time, broadly matching IMGT annotations. Some IMGT-functional V segments, including TRBV6-2 and TRBV6-3, could not be told apart with the 87-base-pair reads, so those segments were excluded. Because some donors lacked HLA typing at each locus, the association tests relied only on the typed subset. In a later analysis, most CMV-associated TCR beta chains were found to appear HLA-restricted, with HLA associations seemingly driven largely by CMV exposure. V-gene and J-gene trimming of TCR beta chains was associated with a missense DCLRE1C variant in a later genetic analysis, and the association was replicated in an independent cohort. The presence/absence analyses assumed that sequencing depth was roughly uniform across donors, and that assumption may not be true. A later analysis reported that several top co-occurrence clusters appeared linked to parvovirus B19, influenza, CMV and Epstein-Barr virus. This cohort had only TCR beta chains sequenced, and the lack of alpha or paired-chain data limited which features could be detected. For the cohort, immune exposure information was limited to CMV serostatus. In a later analysis, the rate of TCR association differed among HLA loci, with DRB1 alleles having the most associated TCRs and HLA-C alleles having the fewest.

The cohort was made up of approximately 670 healthy bone marrow donors. Cohort members were all nominally healthy when sampled, although unrecorded immune exposures were likely present. The donor was CMV seronegative and belonged to the group of over 350 seronegative cohort members. A peripheral blood sample was provided by each donor, and peripheral blood mononuclear cells were used for TCR beta sequencing. The Qiagen DNeasy Blood Extraction Kit was used to extract genomic DNA from the blood cell samples. The germline V and J ends show losses of 3 bases and 10 bases respectively, and no gene match explains 9 bases of the junction. Reading from cysteine to phenylalanine, the CDR3 counts 15 amino acids. This entry keeps only the CDR3 DNA: 45 bases, framed from base 1. CDR1 and CDR2 are read off the germline V gene as SGHAT and FQNNGV. The library was generated by the immunoSEQ multiplex PCR assay. A mixture of 60 forward primers for TCR Vbeta segments and 13 reverse primers for TCR Jbeta segments was used in the multiplex PCR. Amplification of the CDR3 region of rearranged TCR beta genes was performed with a multiplex PCR assay on genomic DNA. On the Illumina HiSeq System, the amplified TCR beta libraries were sequenced as 87-base-pair reads. From the authors' description of their analysis: A later analysis counted some 80 million unique TCR beta chains across the 666 repertoires, and around 9.9 million of these chains were shared by at least two donors. To remove PCR and sequencing errors, raw reads were error-corrected and collapsed into unique sequences using a nearest-neighbor algorithm that merged closely related sequences. To assign V, D and J gene segments, CDR3 sequences were aligned to IMGT reference sequences. For a sequence to be retained, a match of at least six nucleotides to both a V gene segment and a J gene segment was required. Rearrangements were called productive when the CDR3 lacked stop codons and stayed in frame with V and J; all others were non-productive. Following IMGT convention, CDR3 was defined as the stretch from the second conserved V-encoded cysteine to the conserved J-encoded phenylalanine. Sequences without an unambiguous match to a single V gene segment were excluded from the earlier analysis of about 600 of the donors. In an earlier analysis of approximately 550 of the donors, V segments were called functional above 56.7% productive rearrangements and were called segregating when the between-donor standard deviation exceeded 5%. A statistical classification framework was built for diagnosing cytomegalovirus status from the catalog of TCR beta chain sequences. In a later analysis, V and J genes were assigned by comparing TCR nucleotide sequences against IMGT/GENE-DB human TR gene sequences. In a later analysis, CDR3 sequences and most-parsimonious VDJ recombination scenarios were assigned using the TCRdist pipeline. A later analysis defined each TCR beta chain by its CDR3 amino acid sequence plus V-gene family, and excluded reads lacking a unique V-gene family. A later analysis removed 500 to 650 highly shared, low-generation-probability nucleotide sequences to deal with suspected cross-contamination and a sequencing artifact. A later analysis calculated a clonal expansion index for each public chain from normalized within-repertoire ranks of inferred template counts. In a later analysis, generation probabilities were computed with a VDJ recombination model fitted to out-of-frame rearrangements, and the resulting probabilities were checked against IGoR. In a later analysis, TCR-TCR, TCR-HLA and TCR-CMV co-occurrence was scored with hypergeometric tests, and a repertoire-size bias correction was applied to TCR pairs. A later analysis estimated false discovery rates by permuting HLA or CMV assignments 20 times. In a later analysis, co-occurring TCRs were grouped using DBSCAN, with TCRdist sequence similarity added in when clustering inside HLA-allele-positive subsets. Repertoires with fewer than 30,000 or more than 120,000 public chains were left out of co-occurrence clustering, as were five repertoires with anomalous nucleotide sharing. Entries here come from immuneACCESS through TCRdb and include only in-frame sequences with V and J called. Some clones fail to appear in such tables; in the studies checked, an unresolved V gene covers under half of the shortfall, and the cause of the remainder is unknown. The V and J calls and the clone size are those of that table, but D and trimming were determined from the DNA. This sample gives about 120,000 clones in total; 81% of them show up just once. In total, the top ten clones hold 3.9% of the sample.

A remark on this clone: What antigen it recognizes has not been identified. The input lacks base qualities; no much larger clone sits a single base away.

The chain uses TRBV11-2 and TRBJ2-1, with TRBD2 matching 10 junction bases. Input material: PBMCs. This TCR derives from a woman aged 25 to 39 in good health and CMV-seronegative. The DNA is TGTGCCAGCAGCTTCCAAGGGACTAGCGTTGTCGAGCAGTTCTTC. This translates into CASSFQGTSVVEQFF.